The text below deals with one TCR beta chain. This sample was included in a study of blood T cells in healthy people across ages. Then a second PCR, running about 6 to 11 cycles, was carried out with a sample-barcoded 5' primer and a J-beta primer mix. TCRdb reanalysed the 5' RACE reads using MiXCR and keeps one entry per CDR3 protein. The table includes hundreds of thousands of distinct CDR3 sequences, about 43% detected once. The CDR3 consists of 15 residues. The V segment lost 6 bases and the J segment 2 bases; nucleotides outside the gene matches: 8. Germline V CDR1 and CDR2: MDHEN, SYDVKM. The chain carries TRBV28 and TRBJ2-7; 9 bases line up with TRBD2. What was sequenced was blood. This clonotype originated in an elderly man in good health. CDR3 bases: TGTGCCAGCAGATCAGCGGGAGGATCTACCTACGAGCAGTACTTC. This encodes CASRSAGGSTYEQYF.